This TCR beta chain comes out of a study of control samples from healthy donors and cancer patients. Sequencing was performed with immunoSEQ multiplex PCR; in TCRdb, only in-frame clones are kept and a portion is missing. The sample consists of over 100,000 clones, around 89% of them appearing once. CDR1 is SEHNR and CDR2 is FQNEAQ in the germline V gene (reference sequence). The length of the CDR3 is 19 residues. V shed 5 bases, J shed 7 bases, and the junction held 18 bases outside the gene matches. The chain has TRBV7-9 and TRBJ2-1; the match to TRBD2 covers 12 bases. The clonotype was recovered from a woman between 50 and 59 years old in good health. Sequences were obtained from blood. The CDR3 coding sequence is TGTGCCAGCAGCCCCCAAGGACTAGCGGGACGGAGATCGGGAAATGAGCAGTTCTTC. Residues: CASSPQGLAGRRSGNEQFF.